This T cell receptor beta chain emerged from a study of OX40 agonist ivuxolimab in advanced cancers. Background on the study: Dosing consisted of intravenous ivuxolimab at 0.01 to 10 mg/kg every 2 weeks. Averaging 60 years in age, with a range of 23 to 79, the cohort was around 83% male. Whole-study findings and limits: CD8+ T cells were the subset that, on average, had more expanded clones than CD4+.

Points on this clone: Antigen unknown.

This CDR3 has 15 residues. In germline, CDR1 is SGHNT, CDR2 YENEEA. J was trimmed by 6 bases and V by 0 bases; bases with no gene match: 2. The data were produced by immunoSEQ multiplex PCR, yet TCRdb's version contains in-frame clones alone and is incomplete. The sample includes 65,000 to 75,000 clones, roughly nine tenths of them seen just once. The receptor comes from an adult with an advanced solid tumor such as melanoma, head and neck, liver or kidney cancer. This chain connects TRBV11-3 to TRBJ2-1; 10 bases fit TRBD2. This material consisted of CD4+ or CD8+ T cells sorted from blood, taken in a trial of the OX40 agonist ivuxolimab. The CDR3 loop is CASSLEAGGRNEQFF. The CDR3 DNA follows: TGTGCCAGCAGCTTAGAAGCGGGAGGGCGCAATGAGCAGTTCTTC.